These 8 T cell receptor beta chains came from one sample sequenced in a study of blood T cell repertoires in COVID-19. Sequencing was performed with immunoSEQ multiplex PCR; in TCRdb, only in-frame clones are kept and a portion is missing. Of 250,000 to 300,000 clones in the sample, around 90% are singletons; the top ten hold 10%. Sample: peripheral blood. All receptors derive from a woman in her 70s with COVID-19, enrolled during active disease.

The chain couples TRBV4-1 to TRBJ2-7; tentatively, D is TRBD2 (5 bases). V was trimmed by 1 base and J by 4 bases, leaving 11 bases between them. This CDR3 is 14 amino acids long. Germline V gives CDR1 MGHRA, CDR2 YSYEKL. The CDR3 coding sequence is TGCGCCAGCAGCCAAGGTCCGAGGGTTTACGAGCAGTACTTC. Protein: CASSQGPRVYEQYF.

V is TRBV11-2 and J is TRBJ1-5; 9 bases agree with TRBD1. Germline V lookup: CDR1 SGHAT, CDR2 FQNNGV. The CDR3 covers 16 residues. The trim removed 5 bases at V and 5 bases at J, leaving 10 bases unmatched. The CDR3 region is CASSPGRDRVDQPQHF. Here the CDR3 DNA reads TGTGCCAGCAGCCCAGGCCGGGACAGGGTGGATCAGCCCCAGCATTTT.

The rearrangement uses TRBV11-2 and TRBJ2-1; 10 bases are a match to TRBD2. This CDR3 contains 16 residues. V shed 0 bases and J 9 bases; nucleotides not matched to a gene: 8. The germline V gene encodes CDR1 SGHAT and CDR2 FQNNGV. CDR3 sequence: CASSLEGASGSSEQFF. The DNA of the CDR3 is TGTGCCAGCAGCTTAGAAGGTGCTAGCGGGAGTAGTGAGCAGTTCTTC.

In its sample, this clone was seen once. The chain has TRBV6-6 and TRBJ2-5; 8 bases align to TRBD1. The germline V gene has CDR1 MNHNY and CDR2 SVGAGI (reference sequence). The ends lost 5 bases at V and 4 bases at J; junction bases unmatched: 3. The CDR3 sequence is 13 residues long. The CDR3 loop is CASSRGTGETQYF. Here the CDR3 DNA reads TGTGCCAGCAGTCGAGGGACAGGAGAGACCCAGTACTTC.

The CDR3 protein is CASSRPPVNYGYTF. In DNA, the CDR3 is TGTGCCAGCAGCCGCCCCCCGGTAAACTATGGCTACACCTTC. V usage is TRBV5-6 and J usage is TRBJ1-2; D is unclear. CDR3 length: 14 amino acids. Trimming took 4 bases from V and 2 from J, leaving 12 bases between them. Germline CDR1 reads SGHDT; CDR2 reads YYEEEE. Together with reference TRBV5-6 and TRBJ1-2, the CDR3 gives the full variable domain: DAGVTQSPTHLIKTRGQQVTLRCSPKSGHDTVSWYQQALGQGPQFIFQYYEEEERQRGNFPDRFSGHQFPNYSSELNVNALLLGDSALYLCASSRPPVNYGYTFGSGTRLTVV.

This clone was seen once. Distinct nucleotide sequences in the sample also encode this CDR3. V gene TRBV28 combines with J gene TRBJ1-2; D possibly corresponds to TRBD1 (5 bases). V gave up 6 bases and J gave up 3 bases, with 8 bases separating them. The CDR3 runs 12 residues. Looked up from germline, CDR1 is MDHEN and CDR2 is SYDVKM. The CDR3 nucleotides are TGTGCCAGCAGCACGACAGACTATGGCTACACCTTC. Translating it yields CASSTTDYGYTF.

The genes are TRBV19 and TRBJ1-3, with D perhaps TRBD1 (5 bases). This CDR3 contains 14 residues. Trimming stripped 8 bases from V and 3 bases from J, with 14 bases between. CDR1 is LNHDA and CDR2 is SQIVND in the germline V gene (reference sequence). The CDR3 DNA sequence: TGTGCCAGTCACTCGGGGGGTGTTGGAAACACCATATATTTT. It specifies CASHSGGVGNTIYF.

The chain uses TRBV7-9 and TRBJ2-7, with a possible D match to TRBD1 (5 bases). Deletions cut 1 base from V and 5 bases from J, with 12 bases between. Germline V gene data show CDR1 as SEHNR and CDR2 as FQNEAQ (reference sequence). The CDR3 extends over 14 amino acids. The CDR3 sequence is CASSLGGRADEQYF. CDR3 nucleotides: TGTGCCAGCAGCTTAGGTGGCAGGGCCGACGAGCAGTACTTC.